This T cell receptor (beta chain) was observed in a study of Ad26.COV2.S vaccination and SARS-CoV-2 variants. Study background: The authors gave Ad26.COV2.S intramuscularly, either once or twice 56 days apart.

Treatment indicated: around 19 received Ad26.COV2.S at low or high dose, single or two shots; 5 received placebo; per-sample allocation not given. Sample collection was performed on day 63 after the first vaccine or placebo injection. Clones were read by immunoSEQ multiplex PCR, and TCRdb kept only the in-frame ones, dropping some. Of around 340,000 clones listed, about nine tenths are singletons. Germline CDR1 SGHVS, CDR2 FNYEAQ. The CDR3 is made up of 16 amino acids. V was pared by 1 base and J by 2 bases, with 4 bases of the junction left unmatched. The V and J genes are TRBV7-6 and TRBJ1-3, with 8 bases fitting TRBD1. The receptor was derived from a person between 18 and 65 years old who received the Ad26.COV2.S COVID-19 vaccine or a placebo. The source was peripheral blood, collected in a trial of Ad26.COV2.S vaccine versus placebo. The CDR3 DNA sequence: TGTGCCAGCAGCTTAGGCCCGACAGGGGCTGGAAACACCATATATTTT. Translated, it gives CASSLGPTGAGNTIYF.